These T cell receptor beta chains were read from a single sample in a study of cytomegalovirus exposure and HLA in healthy donors. Measured with immunoSEQ multiplex PCR; TCRdb has only the in-frame clones, and not every one. Of 90,000 to 130,000 clones listed, 55% to 80% are singletons. Sequencing used PBMCs. These receptor sequences come from a woman younger than 45 in good health and CMV-seronegative. Both conserved end residues are part of each CDR3. The D gene is left open where the match is weak. Expanded clones get a size class; other rows say once, few or many, or leave the size out.

CDR3aa	CDR3nt	d_gene	v_gene	j_gene	abundance
CASSIREPGGPWQPQHF	TGTGCCAGTAGTATTCGGGAACCGGGGGGGCCGTGGCAGCCCCAGCATTTT	-	TRBV19	TRBJ1-5	-
CASSLASGGEQYF	TGTGCCAGCAGCTTGGCCTCAGGGGGCGAGCAGTACTTC	TRBD1	TRBV5-4	TRBJ2-7	-
CASSLGLAGVETQYF	TGCGCCAGCAGCCTCGGACTAGCGGGAGTGGAGACCCAGTACTTC	TRBD2	TRBV4-3	TRBJ2-5	-
CASSDSEGQNEQFF	TGTGCCAGCAGTGACTCTGAGGGTCAGAATGAGCAGTTCTTC	-	TRBV6-4	TRBJ2-1	-
CATSRDRLREQYF	TGTGCCACCAGCAGAGATCGGTTACGGGAGCAGTACTTC	-	TRBV15	TRBJ2-7	few
CATSRAHGQGVQPQHF	TGTGCCACCAGCAGAGCCCACGGACAGGGTGTTCAGCCCCAGCATTTT	TRBD1	TRBV15	TRBJ1-5	few
CASSQGGRTDTQYF	TGTGCCAGCAGCCAAGGCGGGAGAACAGATACGCAGTATTTT	TRBD2	TRBV4-2	TRBJ2-3	few
CASSESGNIQYF	TGTGCCAGCAGTGAATCCGGAAACATTCAGTACTTC	-	TRBV6-1	TRBJ2-4	few
CASSSIGGSDTQYF	TGCGCCAGCAGCTCCATTGGGGGGTCAGATACGCAGTATTTT	-	TRBV5-1	TRBJ2-3	-
CASSESLAGVDTQYF	TGCGCCAGCAGTGAGTCGTTAGCGGGAGTGGATACGCAGTATTTT	TRBD2	TRBV10-1	TRBJ2-3	-
CASSSGTSPRRETQYF	TGTGCCAGCAGTTCCGGGACTAGCCCCAGACGGGAGACCCAGTACTTC	TRBD2	TRBV28	TRBJ2-5	-
CASTLAGYNEQFF	TGTGCCAGCACCTTAGCGGGGTACAATGAGCAGTTCTTC	TRBD2	TRBV27	TRBJ2-1	-
CASSYSSGGFYEQYF	TGTGCCAGCAGTTACTCTAGCGGAGGGTTCTACGAGCAGTACTTC	-	TRBV6-5	TRBJ2-7	-
CASRSGSSNTF	TGTGCCAGCAGATCCGGGAGTTCTAACACCTTC	-	TRBV6-1	TRBJ1-2	-
CASSLSHGREEFF	TGTGCCAGCAGTTTATCCCACGGGAGAGAGGAGTTCTTC	-	TRBV28	TRBJ2-1	-
CASSYLAGGLYNEQFF	TGCGCCAGCAGCTACCTAGCGGGAGGGCTCTACAATGAGCAGTTCTTC	TRBD2	TRBV5-1	TRBJ2-1	once
CASSDSLVNTEAFF	TGTGCCAGCAGTGACTCTCTCGTGAACACTGAAGCTTTCTTT	-	TRBV2	TRBJ1-1	few
CASSPGDRLQQPQHF	TGTGCCAGCAGTCCAGGGGACAGGTTACAGCAGCCCCAGCATTTT	TRBD1	TRBV27	TRBJ1-5	few
CASSPRQGINYNEQFF	TGCGCCAGCAGCCCAAGACAGGGGATAAATTACAATGAGCAGTTCTTC	TRBD1	TRBV4-3	TRBJ2-1	-
CASSFGLAGTQETQYF	TGTGCCAGCAGCTTTGGACTAGCGGGGACGCAAGAGACCCAGTACTTC	TRBD2	TRBV5-6	TRBJ2-5	-
CAAGQDSYEQYF	TGTGCCGCGGGACAGGACTCCTACGAGCAGTACTTC	TRBD1	TRBV10-3	TRBJ2-7	-
CASSLVQGASYNSPLHF	TGTGCCAGCAGCTTGGTGCAGGGGGCTTCCTATAATTCACCCCTCCACTTT	TRBD1	TRBV5-6	TRBJ1-6	-
CASSRLQTSGSPYNEQFF	TGTGCCAGTAGTCGCCTCCAAACTAGCGGGAGCCCCTACAATGAGCAGTTCTTC	TRBD2	TRBV19	TRBJ2-1	-
CASRPGSGRNIQYF	TGTGCCAGCAGACCCGGCTCAGGCCGAAACATTCAGTACTTC	-	TRBV28	TRBJ2-4	-
CASSLGQGDAYEQYF	TGTGCCAGCAGCTTAGGGCAGGGGGACGCCTACGAGCAGTACTTC	TRBD1	TRBV13	TRBJ2-7	-
CASSLFARGNTDTQYF	TGTGCCAGCAGCTTATTCGCCAGGGGCAACACAGATACGCAGTATTTT	-	TRBV7-6	TRBJ2-3	-
CASSLTTGYGNTIYF	TGTGCCAGCAGCCTGACGACAGGGTATGGAAACACCATATATTTT	TRBD1	TRBV7-9	TRBJ1-3	-
CASSGTARSYEQYF	TGTGCCAGCAGTGGGACAGCACGTTCCTACGAGCAGTACTTC	-	TRBV25-1	TRBJ2-7	medium-sized
CASSLRQGPGNTIYF	TGTGCCAGCAGCCTAAGACAGGGCCCGGGAAACACCATATATTTT	TRBD1	TRBV11-2	TRBJ1-3	-
CASSSPKGRALNTEAFF	TGTGCCAGCAGTTCCCCCAAGGGCAGGGCCTTGAACACTGAAGCTTTCTTT	-	TRBV28	TRBJ1-1	-
CASSPILGGEQFF	TGTGCCAGCAGCCCTATCCTAGGGGGTGAGCAGTTCTTC	-	TRBV5-5	TRBJ2-1	-
CASSLVADTQYF	TGTGCCAGCAGCTTGGTGGCCGATACGCAGTATTTT	-	TRBV5-6	TRBJ2-3	-
CASSEGTGGADTQYF	TGTGCCAGCAGTGAAGGGACAGGGGGCGCAGATACGCAGTATTTT	TRBD1	TRBV6-1	TRBJ2-3	medium-sized
CASTPLRDSGANVLTF	TGTGCCAGCACCCCTCTCAGGGACTCTGGGGCCAACGTCCTGACTTTC	-	TRBV7-9	TRBJ2-6	-
CASWGGMGQETQYF	TGCGCCAGTTGGGGCGGCATGGGGCAAGAGACCCAGTACTTC	-	TRBV5-1	TRBJ2-5	-
CASSQIDRNEAFF	TGCGCCAGCAGCCAAATCGACAGGAATGAAGCTTTCTTT	-	TRBV4-1	TRBJ1-1	-
CASSLGLAGGLDEQYF	TGTGCCAGCAGTTTAGGGCTAGCGGGAGGATTGGACGAGCAGTACTTC	TRBD2	TRBV28	TRBJ2-7	-
CASSEPPDSPYEQYF	TGTGCCAGCAGTGAACCGCCGGACAGCCCCTACGAGCAGTACTTC	-	TRBV6-1	TRBJ2-7	once
CSAWDILEAFF	TGCAGTGCTTGGGACATTCTTGAAGCTTTCTTT	-	TRBV20-1	TRBJ1-1	-
CAIRTGSYEQYF	TGTGCCATCCGGACAGGTTCCTACGAGCAGTACTTC	TRBD1	TRBV6-1	TRBJ2-7	few
CASSLGTSGNEQFF	TGTGCCAGCAGTCTAGGGACTAGCGGCAATGAGCAGTTCTTC	TRBD2	TRBV27	TRBJ2-1	-
CASSEESGTVPLYF	TGCGCCAGCAGTGAAGAGTCCGGGACAGTGCCGTTGTACTTC	TRBD1	TRBV10-1	TRBJ2-7	-
CAISETGGNYGYTF	TGTGCCATCAGTGAGACAGGGGGTAACTATGGCTACACCTTC	TRBD1	TRBV10-3	TRBJ1-2	-
CASSELGSAGQETQYF	TGTGCCAGCAGTGAATTGGGGTCGGCGGGGCAAGAGACCCAGTACTTC	-	TRBV25-1	TRBJ2-5	-
CASSPRDNPNEKLFF	TGTGCCAGCTCACCACGTGACAACCCCAATGAAAAACTGTTTTTT	-	TRBV18	TRBJ1-4	-
CASSDPGQGLGTEAFF	TGTGCCAGCAGTGACCCGGGACAGGGGTTAGGCACTGAAGCTTTCTTT	TRBD1	TRBV28	TRBJ1-1	-
CASSSYGTEQETQYF	TGTGCCAGCAGTTCATACGGGACAGAACAAGAGACCCAGTACTTC	TRBD1	TRBV27	TRBJ2-5	-
CASSHSSGSYNEQFF	TGTGCCAGCAGCCACTCTAGCGGGAGCTACAATGAGCAGTTCTTC	TRBD2	TRBV14	TRBJ2-1	-
CASSLSRGRNTGELFF	TGTGCCAGCAGCTTATCCAGGGGGCGTAACACCGGGGAGCTGTTTTTT	TRBD1	TRBV7-3	TRBJ2-2	-
CASSSRQTYEQYF	TGTGCCAGCAGTTCCCGACAGACCTACGAGCAGTACTTC	-	TRBV28	TRBJ2-7	-